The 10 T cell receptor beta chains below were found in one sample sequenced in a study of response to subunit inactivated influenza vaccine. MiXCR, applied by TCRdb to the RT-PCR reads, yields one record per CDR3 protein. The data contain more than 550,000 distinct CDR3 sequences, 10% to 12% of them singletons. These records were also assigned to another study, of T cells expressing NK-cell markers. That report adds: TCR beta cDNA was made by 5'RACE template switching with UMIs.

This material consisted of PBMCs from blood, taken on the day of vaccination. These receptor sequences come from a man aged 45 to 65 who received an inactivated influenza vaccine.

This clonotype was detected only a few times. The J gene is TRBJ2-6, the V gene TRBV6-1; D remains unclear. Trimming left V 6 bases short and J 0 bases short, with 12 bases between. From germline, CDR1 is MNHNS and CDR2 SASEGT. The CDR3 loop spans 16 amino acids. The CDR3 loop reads CASSRGPFSGANVLTF. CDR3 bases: TGTGCCAGCAGCCGAGGACCCTTCTCTGGGGCCAACGTCCTGACTTTC.

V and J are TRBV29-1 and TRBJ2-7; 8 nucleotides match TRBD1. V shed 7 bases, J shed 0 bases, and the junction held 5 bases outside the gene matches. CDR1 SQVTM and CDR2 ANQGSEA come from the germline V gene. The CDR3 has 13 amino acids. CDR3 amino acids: CSARTGGSYEQYF. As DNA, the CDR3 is TGCAGCGCTCGTACAGGGGGCTCCTACGAGCAGTACTTC.

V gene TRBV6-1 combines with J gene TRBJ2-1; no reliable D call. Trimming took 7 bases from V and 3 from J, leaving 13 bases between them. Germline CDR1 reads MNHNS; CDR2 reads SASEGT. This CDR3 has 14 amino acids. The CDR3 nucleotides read TGTGCCAGCATCAAAGGCCCGAACTACAATGAGCAGTTCTTC. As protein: CASIKGPNYNEQFF.

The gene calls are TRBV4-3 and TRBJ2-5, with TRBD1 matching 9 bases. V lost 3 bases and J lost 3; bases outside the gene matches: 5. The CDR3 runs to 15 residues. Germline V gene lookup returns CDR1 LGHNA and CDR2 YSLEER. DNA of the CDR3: TGCGCCAGCAGCCACTTGGACAGGGGAGAAGAGACCCAGTACTTC. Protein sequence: CASSHLDRGEETQYF.

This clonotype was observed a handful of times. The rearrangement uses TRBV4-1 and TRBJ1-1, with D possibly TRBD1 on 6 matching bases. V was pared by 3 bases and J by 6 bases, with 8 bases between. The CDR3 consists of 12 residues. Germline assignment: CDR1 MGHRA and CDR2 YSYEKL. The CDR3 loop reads CASSHTGSEAFF. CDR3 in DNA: TGCGCCAGCAGCCACACAGGGTCTGAAGCTTTCTTT.

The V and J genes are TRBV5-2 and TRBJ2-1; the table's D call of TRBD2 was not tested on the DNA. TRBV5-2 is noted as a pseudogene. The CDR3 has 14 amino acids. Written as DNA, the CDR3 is TGTGCCATGGGCCCTTGGGGCCCCTACAATGAGCAGTTCTTC. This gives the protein CAMGPWGPYNEQFF.

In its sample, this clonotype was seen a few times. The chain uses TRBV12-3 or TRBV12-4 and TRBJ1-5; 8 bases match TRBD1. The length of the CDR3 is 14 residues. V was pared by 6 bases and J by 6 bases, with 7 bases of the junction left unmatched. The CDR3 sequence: CASRARGRGQPQHF. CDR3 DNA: TGTGCCAGCAGGGCCAGGGGGCGCGGTCAGCCCCAGCATTTT.

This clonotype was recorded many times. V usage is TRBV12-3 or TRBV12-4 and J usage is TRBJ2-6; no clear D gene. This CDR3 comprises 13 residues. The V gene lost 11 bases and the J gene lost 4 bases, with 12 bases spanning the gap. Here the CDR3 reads CAGKSAGANVLTF. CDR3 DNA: TGTGCCGGAAAGTCGGCAGGGGCCAACGTCCTGACTTTC.

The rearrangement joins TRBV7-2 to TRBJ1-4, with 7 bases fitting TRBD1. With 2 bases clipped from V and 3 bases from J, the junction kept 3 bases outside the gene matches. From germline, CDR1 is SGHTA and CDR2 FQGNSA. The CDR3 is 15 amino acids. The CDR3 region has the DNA TGTGCCAGCAGCTTAAGGGGGCTGGCTAATGAAAAACTGTTTTTT. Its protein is CASSLRGLANEKLFF.

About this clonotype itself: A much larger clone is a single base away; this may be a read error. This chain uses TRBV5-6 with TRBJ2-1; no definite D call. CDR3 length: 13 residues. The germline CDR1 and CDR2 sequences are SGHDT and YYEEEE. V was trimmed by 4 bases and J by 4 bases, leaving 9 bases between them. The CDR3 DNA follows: TGTGCCAGCAGCCCTGACTGGTACAATGAGCAGTTCTTC. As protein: CASSPDWYNEQFF.